Listed here is a single TCR beta chain. It lacks a known antigen. No much larger clonotype is one base removed from it; base qualities were not supplied. The source of the sample is a study of cytomegalovirus exposure and HLA in healthy donors (dated by TCRdb to between 2016 and 2019). General notes on the study: According to an earlier analysis of a few hundred of the donors, about 190 million T cells yielded roughly 110 million unique TCR beta sequences and around 300 Gb of sequence data. An early release covering just under 650 HLA-typed donors comprised approximately 300 gigabases of sequencing data and about 90 million unique TCR sequences. Of the 398 genotyped donors, roughly 85% fell in the genetic ancestry cluster associated with self-reported Caucasian donors. The study aimed to test whether cataloging public T cell receptors could reveal signatures of past pathogen exposure. Using immunosequencing, the study profiled T cell repertoires from about 650 subjects and related those repertoires to cytomegalovirus serostatus. In addition to the first cohort of 666 subjects, a separate validation cohort of 130 or so different subjects was used. To predict cytomegalovirus infection status, the study brought together high-throughput TCR immunosequencing, statistical association of individual TCRs with disease status, and machine learning. In a later analysis, previously published TCR beta repertoires from about 640 donors were re-analyzed and high-resolution HLA genotyping was added so that TCR occurrence patterns could be studied. Rather than using new phenotypic data, the later analysis identified candidate immune exposures from TCR beta sequences and from how often those sequences occurred across donors. An earlier analysis of 587 of the donors applied high-throughput TCR beta sequencing to assess whether each TCR beta V gene segment acted as functional or pseudogenic. Donor age, sex, ethnicity and CMV serostatus were compiled together with the repertoire data. A later genetic analysis used genome-wide SNP genotypes for about 65% of the roughly 670 donors, treating that subset as a discovery cohort. All discovery cohort repertoires had been generated using a single sequencing platform. Both class I and class II loci were covered by HLA typing, at four-digit resolution. Typing coverage differed by locus: A, B, C, DRB1 and DQB1 were typed in about 629-640 donors, DQA1 in 522, DPA1 in 600 to 610, and DPB1 in around 440. A few DR-DQ haplotypes were handled as single units for association and clustering because linkage in the cohort was strong. Among 300 to 500 genotyped donors of the cohort, an average of around 250,000 unique TCR beta nucleotide sequences was sequenced per donor, of which about 19% were non-productive. Study-level results and caveats: Because counts were too low, fewer than 20 rarely observed V segments, including chromosome 9 orphons, were excluded from the earlier analysis of roughly 580 of the donors. The study listed 150 to 200 TCR beta chains as associated with cytomegalovirus. A later analysis associated 17,000 or so TCR beta sequences with specific HLA alleles at a false discovery rate of 0.05. Assigning TCR associations to individual alleles was difficult when HLA alleles, especially DR and DQ, strongly co-occurred. This cohort had only TCR beta chains sequenced, and the lack of alpha or paired-chain data limited which features could be detected. Linkage disequilibrium might explain the correlated functional status among segregating V segments, but an unknown experimental factor could not be excluded. In a later genetic analysis, fewer N-insertions in productive TCRs were reported among donors in an Asian-associated ancestry cluster than the approximately 670-donor mean. A few of the identified cytomegalovirus-associated TCR beta chains were confirmed in vitro to be specific for cytomegalovirus antigens. A cluster of highly shared sequence variants was judged likely to be a technical artifact of the sequencing pipeline. Roughly uniform sequencing depth across donors was assumed in presence/absence analyses, although this assumption may not hold. Most CMV-associated TCR beta chains appeared to be HLA-restricted in a later analysis, and the HLA associations seemed to be driven largely by CMV exposure. The 87-base-pair reads could not distinguish some IMGT-functional V segments, including TRBV6-2 and TRBV6-3, so those segments were excluded. Most TCR sequences were observed very rarely across donors, whereas some public TCRs were present in many individuals. CMV serostatus was the only immune exposure information available for the cohort. In an earlier analysis of roughly 560 of the donors, most TCR beta V segments were observed in productive rearrangements about 90% or about 30% of the time, broadly matching IMGT annotations. In both the original and validation cohorts, the classifier was reported to diagnose cytomegalovirus status with high specificity and sensitivity. A further reported finding was that TCR beta sequences accurately predicted the HLA-A and HLA-B alleles for most subjects in the first cohort. According to the authors, the approach could potentially be generalized to other disease states and immunological phenotypes. In a later analysis, TCR association rates were found to vary across HLA loci, with the most associated TCRs seen for DRB1 alleles and the fewest for HLA-C alleles. In a later analysis, several top co-occurrence clusters were reported to appear linked to parvovirus B19, influenza, CMV and Epstein-Barr virus. In a later genetic analysis, a missense DCLRE1C variant was associated with V-gene and J-gene trimming of TCR beta chains, and the association was replicated in an independent cohort. Because HLA typing was missing for some donors at each locus, association tests included only the typed subset. In a later analysis, HLA-associated TCR beta chains showed more clonal expansion and lower generation probabilities than non-associated chains that were equally common.

The method was the immunoSEQ multiplex PCR assay. For the multiplex PCR, a mixture combining 60 forward primers for TCR Vbeta segments and 13 reverse primers for TCR Jbeta segments was used. The CDR3 region of rearranged TCR beta genes was amplified from genomic DNA with a multiplex PCR assay. The amplified TCR beta libraries were sequenced on the Illumina HiSeq System as 87-base-pair reads. The paper's data handling went like this. In a later analysis, some 80 million unique TCR beta chains were counted across the 650 to 700 repertoires, and about 10 million of these chains were shared by at least two donors. Raw reads were error-corrected and collapsed into unique sequences with a nearest-neighbor algorithm that merged closely related sequences to remove PCR and sequencing errors. Alignment of CDR3 sequences to IMGT reference sequences was used to assign V, D and J gene segments. For a sequence to be retained, at least a six-nucleotide match to both a V gene segment and a J gene segment was required. A rearrangement counted as productive if the CDR3 had no stop codons and remained in frame with V and J, and every other rearrangement counted as non-productive. CDR3 was defined by IMGT convention, running from the second conserved V-encoded cysteine to the conserved J-encoded phenylalanine. Sequences without an unambiguous match to a single V gene segment were excluded from the earlier analysis of 450 to 650 of the donors. In an earlier analysis of 587 of the donors, a V segment was called functional when productive rearrangements were above 56.7%, and segregating when the standard deviation between donors exceeded 5%. A statistical classification framework was developed to diagnose cytomegalovirus status using the catalog of TCR beta chain sequences. A later analysis assigned V and J genes by comparing TCR nucleotide sequences with IMGT/GENE-DB human TR gene sequences. The TCRdist pipeline was used in a later analysis to assign CDR3 sequences and most-parsimonious VDJ recombination scenarios. In a later analysis, each TCR beta chain was defined by its CDR3 amino acid sequence together with its V-gene family, and reads without a unique V-gene family were excluded. In a later analysis, some 600 highly shared, low-generation-probability nucleotide sequences were removed to address suspected cross-contamination and a sequencing artifact. For each public chain, a later analysis derived a clonal expansion index from normalized ranks of inferred template counts within each repertoire. In a later analysis, generation probabilities were computed with a VDJ recombination model fitted to out-of-frame rearrangements, and the resulting probabilities were checked against IGoR. Hypergeometric tests were used in a later analysis to score TCR-TCR, TCR-HLA and TCR-CMV co-occurrence, with a repertoire-size bias correction applied to the TCR pairs. A later analysis estimated false discovery rates by permuting HLA or CMV assignments 20 times. In a later analysis, co-occurring TCRs were grouped using DBSCAN, with TCRdist sequence similarity added in when clustering inside HLA-allele-positive subsets. For co-occurrence clustering, repertoires with fewer than 30,000 or more than 120,000 public chains were excluded, along with 5 or 6 repertoires with anomalous nucleotide sharing. TCRdb mirrors the immuneACCESS table, restricted to in-frame sequences. Some clones are absent from its copies; in checked studies, under half trace to an unresolved V gene, and the reason for the others is unknown. Clone size and V and J calls were adopted from that table, with D and trimming inferred from the DNA. The sample records roughly 180,000 clones, roughly 80% of which are singletons. The ten largest clones add up to around 1.4% of the sample.

The cohort comprised under 700 healthy bone marrow donors. Cohort members were all nominally healthy when sampled, although unrecorded immune exposures were likely present. The donor was CMV seropositive and belonged to the group of 270 or so seropositive cohort members. Each donor provided a peripheral blood sample, and peripheral blood mononuclear cells were used for TCR beta sequencing. The Qiagen DNeasy Blood Extraction Kit was used to extract genomic DNA from the blood cell samples. CDR1 and CDR2 are drawn from the germline V gene: MGHRA, YSYEKL. Counted from cysteine to phenylalanine, this CDR3 has 16 amino acids. Only CDR3 DNA is held: 48 bases, read in frame from base 1. Trimming accounts for 5 bases at V and 3 bases at J, while the number of junction bases matched to no gene is 11.

The sequenced material came from PBMCs. This chain joins TRBV4-1 to TRBJ2-3, with 7 bases matching TRBD2. The TCR originated in a girl aged 5 to 17 in good health and CMV-seropositive. The DNA sequence follows: TGCGCCAGCAGCTCCCTAAGCGGGATAGGAACAGATACGCAGTATTTT. Its amino acids are CASSSLSGIGTDTQYF.